The following is a TCR beta chain sequence with its context. This sample was taken from a study of T-cell memory formation after mild COVID-19. The CDR3 has 15 amino acids. V was shortened by 0 bases and J by 4 bases, with 12 bases between the two germline ends. Germline V lookup: CDR1 MGHRA, CDR2 YSYEKL. cDNA libraries for TCR alpha and TCR beta, carrying sample barcodes and UMIs, came from 5'RACE with constant-segment primers. TCRdb processed the 5' RACE reads anew with MiXCR; each CDR3 protein has one entry. In the table there are about 430,000 distinct CDR3 sequences, 20% to 25% of which are singletons.

The gene calls are TRBV4-1 and TRBJ1-1; D is unresolved. This clonotype originated in an adult woman who had mild COVID-19 (a few samples of this study predate the infection). Cell type and time point are not known. The sequenced sample consisted of PBMCs or a T cell subset sorted from them (not recorded which). The DNA of the CDR3 is TGCGCCAGCAGCCAAGACATGGTAGCGCCCACTGAAGCTTTCTTT. Amino acid sequence: CASSQDMVAPTEAFF.